Presented here are 16 T cell receptor beta chains from one specimen sequenced in a study of blood T cell repertoires in COVID-19. Method: immunoSEQ multiplex PCR; TCRdb's copy keeps in-frame clones and lacks some. The table lists fewer than 350,000 clones, roughly nine tenths of them singletons, with less than 15% in the top ten. Material: peripheral blood. Source of these receptors: a woman aged 25-40 years with COVID-19, enrolled during active disease.

The V and J genes are TRBV11-2 and TRBJ1-6; TRBD1 might be the D (6 bases). Between the trimmed V and J ends, which lost 1 base and 9 bases, there was a span of 19 bases. Germline V gene sequence: CDR1 SGHAT, CDR2 FQNNGV. CDR3 length equals 17 residues. The CDR3 DNA reads TGTGCCAGCAGCTTAGGCCCTGGTGGCAGGGGAATTTCACCCCTCCACTTT. Translation: CASSLGPGGRGISPLHF.

This clone was recorded only once. The chain combines TRBV27 with TRBJ2-7; tentatively, D is TRBD1 (5 bases). This CDR3 region has 14 residues. Germline CDR1 MNHEY, CDR2 SMNVEV (reference sequence). Deletions cut 7 bases from V and 5 bases from J, with 18 bases between. CDR3 sequence: CASTPLGLPHEQYF. The CDR3 bases are TGTGCCAGCACTCCTCTGGGGCTCCCCCACGAGCAGTACTTC.

CDR3 sequence (DNA): TGTGCCAGCAGCAGGTATGCGGGGGCTCGTCTGAATGAGCAGTTCTTC. This sequence encodes CASSRYAGARLNEQFF. The chain couples TRBV21-1 to TRBJ2-1; TRBD2 reflects the table's D call only, with no check against the DNA. TRBV21-1 corresponds to a pseudogene. The CDR3 loop spans 16 amino acids.

The V and J genes are TRBV6-5 and TRBJ1-2, with D unclear. The CDR3 contains 13 residues. Germline assignment: CDR1 MNHEY and CDR2 SVGAGI. Deletions cut 8 bases from V and 0 bases from J, with 10 bases between. DNA for the CDR3: TGTGCCAGCTTACTCCATGCTAACTATGGCTACACCTTC. Its translation is CASLLHANYGYTF.

The chain is built from TRBV25-1 and TRBJ1-1, with D possibly TRBD1 on 5 matching bases. The CDR3 contains 13 residues. V was clipped by 7 bases and J by 4 bases, with 13 bases between them. In germline, CDR1 is MGHDK, CDR2 SYGVNS. Here the CDR3 DNA reads TGTGCCAGCACGGCAGGGTCAATCACTGAAGCTTTCTTT. It is translated as CASTAGSITEAFF.

The rearrangement joins TRBV19 to TRBJ2-7, with 12 bases matching TRBD1. The CDR3 covers 15 residues. CDR1 and CDR2 (germline): LNHDA, SQIVND (reference sequence). V trimming: 3 bases; J trimming: 7 bases; junction bases outside the gene matches: 7. CDR3 sequence reads: CASSIQGQGAREQYF. In nucleotides, the CDR3 is TGTGCCAGTAGTATTCAGGGACAGGGGGCGCGGGAGCAGTACTTC. Complete variable domain (other parts from reference TRBV19 and TRBJ2-7): DGGITQSPKYLFRKEGQNVTLSCEQNLNHDAMYWYRQDPGQGLRLIYYSQIVNDFQKGDIAEGYSVSREKKESFPLTVTSAQKNPTAFYLCASSIQGQGAREQYFGPGTRLTVT.

CDR3 in amino acids: CASRVDNNQPQHF. In nucleotides, the CDR3 is TGTGCCAGCAGGGTTGACAACAATCAGCCCCAGCATTTT. The gene calls are TRBV6-5 and TRBJ1-5; D unresolved. V lost 6 bases and J lost 3, with 9 bases in between. This CDR3 spans 13 amino acids. Germline lookup yields CDR1 MNHEY and CDR2 SVGAGI.

The CDR3 DNA reads TGTGCCAGCAGTCAATCCATAGCGGGGGGGAGCACAGATACGCAGTATTTT. This codes for CASSQSIAGGSTDTQYF. The chain carries TRBV4-2 and TRBJ2-3; 11 bases match TRBD2. Germline lookup yields CDR1 LGHNA and CDR2 YNFKEQ. The CDR3 runs to 17 residues. Trimming took 6 bases from V and 0 from J; bases not matched to a gene: 8.

The gene calls are TRBV6-5 and TRBJ1-1; no clear D. Germline V CDR1 and CDR2: MNHEY, SVGAGI. The V end was cut by 2 bases, the J end by 1 base, with 14 bases between. CDR3 length: 16 residues. CDR3 DNA sequence: TGTGCCAGCAGTTACCGGAGGGAGGCGGGGAACACTGAAGCTTTCTTT. Encoded protein: CASSYRREAGNTEAFF.

CDR3 residues: CASSTTGGREQYF. Here the CDR3 DNA reads TGTGCCAGCAGCACGACAGGGGGCCGGGAGCAGTACTTC. The rearrangement joins TRBV6-5 to TRBJ2-7; 10 bases line up with TRBD1. The germline CDR1 and CDR2 sequences are MNHEY and SVGAGI. The CDR3 extends over 13 amino acids. After removal of 6 bases from V and 7 bases from J, the junction contained 6 bases not matched to a gene.

The V gene is TRBV13, the J gene TRBJ2-3; D gene uncertain. Germline CDR1 reads PRHDT; CDR2 reads FYEKMQ (reference sequence). Between the trimmed V and J ends, which lost 7 bases and 2 bases, there was a span of 10 bases. The CDR3 is made up of 13 amino acids. CDR3 protein: CASKRYPTDTQYF. CDR3 nucleotides: TGTGCCAGCAAGAGATATCCCACAGATACGCAGTATTTT.

The chain combines TRBV7-2 with TRBJ2-6; D gene ambiguous. The V and J ends lost 1 base and 0 bases respectively, with 7 bases between them. This CDR3 has 16 residues. Germline CDR1 and CDR2: SGHTA and FQGNSA. The CDR3 spells CASSLVRSSGANVLTF. Here the CDR3 DNA reads TGTGCCAGCAGCTTAGTTCGCAGCTCTGGGGCCAACGTCCTGACTTTC.

This chain connects TRBV5-4 to TRBJ1-2; tentative D call: TRBD1 (6 bases). The V end was cut by 6 bases, the J end by 4 bases, with 13 bases between. This CDR3 region has 13 residues. Germline V lookup: CDR1 SGHNT, CDR2 YYREEE (reference sequence). CDR3 sequence (DNA): TGTGCCAGCAATAAACCGGACAGCTATGGCTACACCTTC. Residues: CASNKPDSYGYTF.

The gene calls are TRBV2 and TRBJ2-5, with 13 bases identical to TRBD2. This CDR3 has 17 residues. Germline V gene lookup returns CDR1 SNHLY and CDR2 FYNNEI. Trimming took 6 bases from V and 4 from J; bases not matched to a gene: 11. DNA of the CDR3: TGTGCCAGCAGCCACCGACTAGCGGGGGGCGTAGGAGAGACCCAGTACTTC. Protein: CASSHRLAGGVGETQYF.

This clone was found a few times. The chain employs TRBV27 and TRBJ1-4; D gene uncertain. The CDR3 loop spans 16 amino acids. The V end was cut by 2 bases, the J end by 7 bases, with 17 bases between. Germline V gene lookup returns CDR1 MNHEY and CDR2 SMNVEV (reference sequence). The CDR3 bases are TGTGCCAGCAGTTTAGGTCCCGCTCGCTCGGGTGAAAAACTGTTTTTT. This sequence encodes CASSLGPARSGEKLFF.

This clone showed up just once. The chain joins TRBV5-1 to TRBJ1-6; D is unresolved. CDR1 and CDR2 from the germline V gene are SGHRS and YFSETQ. The CDR3 runs 13 residues. V was trimmed by 5 bases and J by 8 bases, leaving 11 bases between them. This CDR3 reads CASREVRDSPLHF. CDR3 sequence (DNA): TGCGCCAGCAGGGAGGTAAGGGATTCACCCCTCCACTTT.